This T cell receptor (beta chain) was sequenced in a study of graft-versus-host responses after intestinal transplantation. Study information: The study gave all recipients anti-thymocyte globulin induction, then tacrolimus and steroids for two to three years. Whole-study results and caveats: Graft-versus-host to host-versus-graft clonal ratios in allografts were high in patients with graft-donor T cell macrochimerism.

As for this clone: The antigen is unknown.

Clones were sequenced by immunoSEQ multiplex PCR, and TCRdb holds only the in-frame ones, with some missing. The repertoire holds 98,000 or so clones, with roughly 87% as singletons. From germline, CDR1 is SEHNR and CDR2 FQNEAQ (reference sequence). Trimming removed 4 bases from V and 2 bases from J; junction bases left unmatched: 12. The CDR3 is made up of 17 amino acids. This sample comprised unstimulated CD4+ T cells sorted from spleen or lymph node cells, obtained before intestinal transplant. This rearrangement joins TRBV7-9 to TRBJ1-1, with 8 positions matching TRBD1. The clonotype originates from a human donor who received an intestinal transplant. The CDR3 loop is CASSSRGQGHPNTEAFF. The CDR3 nucleotides are TGTGCCAGCAGCTCTCGAGGACAGGGCCATCCTAACACTGAAGCTTTCTTT.